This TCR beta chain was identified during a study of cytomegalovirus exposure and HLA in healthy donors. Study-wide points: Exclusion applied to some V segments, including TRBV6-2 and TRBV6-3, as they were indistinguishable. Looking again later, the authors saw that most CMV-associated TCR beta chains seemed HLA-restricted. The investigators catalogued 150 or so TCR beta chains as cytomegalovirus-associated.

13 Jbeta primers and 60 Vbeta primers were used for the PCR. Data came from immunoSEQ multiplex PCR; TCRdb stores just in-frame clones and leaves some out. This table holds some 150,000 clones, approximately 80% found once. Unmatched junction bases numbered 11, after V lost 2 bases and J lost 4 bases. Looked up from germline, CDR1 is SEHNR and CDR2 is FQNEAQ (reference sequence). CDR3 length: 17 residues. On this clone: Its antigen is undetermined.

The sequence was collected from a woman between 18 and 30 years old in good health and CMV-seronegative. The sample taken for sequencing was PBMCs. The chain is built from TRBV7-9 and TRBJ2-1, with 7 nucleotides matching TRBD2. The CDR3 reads CASSLRVAGVGYNEQFF. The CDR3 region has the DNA TGTGCCAGCAGCTTAAGAGTTGCGGGAGTTGGATACAATGAGCAGTTCTTC.